One sample yielded the 32 T cell receptor beta chains listed below, sequenced in a study of shared clonotypes between healthy human individuals (dated by TCRdb to the early 2020s). The library was made by the immunoSEQ multiplex PCR assay. This immuneACCESS table, as held by TCRdb, lists in-frame sequences with V and J called but not all clones. Of the missing ones, under half trace to an unresolved V gene in checked studies; the others have no known cause. The sample includes hundreds of thousands of clones, with roughly 77% observed a single time. Together, the top ten hold less than 15% of the sample. The sequencing sample was made of PBMCs. The receptor set was obtained from a woman in her 40s in good health. Some clones in this sample may be carry-over from other donors' samples.

The CDR3 DNA sequence: TGTGCCAGCAGGAACAACATGAACACTGAAGCTTTCTTT. Its translation is CASRNNMNTEAFF. J is TRBJ1-1 and V is TRBV27; D is uncertain. Trimming took off 6 bases at V and 0 bases at J, with 8 bases between the two ends. The CDR3 sequence is 13 residues long. The V gene's germline CDR1 is MNHEY and CDR2 SMNVEV (reference sequence).

V usage is TRBV30 and J usage is TRBJ1-5, with TRBD1 identical over 7 bases. V was pared by 4 bases and J by 0 bases, with 3 bases of the junction left unmatched. The CDR3 is 14 residues long. Per germline, CDR1 GTSNPN and CDR2 SVGIG (reference sequence). The CDR3, as DNA: TGTGCCTGGACAGGGGGTCCTAGCAATCAGCCCCAGCATTTT. Amino acids: CAWTGGPSNQPQHF.

The chain carries TRBV21-1 and TRBJ2-7; TRBD1, the table's D call, was not compared with the DNA. TRBV21-1 constitutes a pseudogene. This CDR3 is 14 amino acids long. CDR3 sequence (DNA): TGTGCCAGCAGCAAAAGTCCCAGTTCCTACGAGCAGTACTTC. Residues: CASSKSPSSYEQYF.

The chain has TRBV6-4 and TRBJ2-5; 12 bases are shared with TRBD2. Germline V CDR1 and CDR2: MRHNA, SNTAGT. Trimming removed 7 bases from V and 1 base from J; junction bases left unmatched: 13. The CDR3 has 18 amino acids. This CDR3 is CASTSIRPTSGSQETQYF. The CDR3 DNA sequence: TGTGCCAGCACATCGATTCGCCCGACTAGCGGGAGCCAAGAGACCCAGTACTTC.

The chain recombines TRBV6-1 with TRBJ1-1, with no clear D. The CDR3 is made up of 15 amino acids. CDR1 is MNHNS, CDR2 SASEGT, per germline. Deletions cut 3 bases from V and 2 bases from J, with 13 bases between. Here the CDR3 reads CASSDRYRGNTEAFF. The DNA of the CDR3 is TGTGCCAGCAGTGATCGGTACAGAGGTAACACTGAAGCTTTCTTT.

The chain has TRBV19 and TRBJ1-1, with a possible D match to TRBD1 (5 bases). CDR1 LNHDA and CDR2 SQIVND come from the germline V gene (reference sequence). This CDR3 region has 13 residues. V dropped 5 bases and J dropped 4 bases, with 11 bases sitting between them. The chain's CDR3 is CASSSGGLTEAFF. In DNA, the CDR3 is TGTGCCAGTAGTTCCGGGGGTCTCACTGAAGCTTTCTTT.

The rearrangement links TRBV5-1 to TRBJ2-2; 12 bases line up with TRBD2. V lost 6 bases and J lost 0; bases outside the gene matches: 15. Germline V gene sequence: CDR1 SGHRS, CDR2 YFSETQ. The CDR3 has 20 residues. The CDR3 DNA is TGCGCCAGCACTCGAGTCCGGACTAGCGGGACCTTCGCGAACACCGGGGAGCTGTTTTTT. Protein: CASTRVRTSGTFANTGELFF.

The gene calls are TRBV6-5 and TRBJ1-4; weak D call: TRBD1 (5 bases). Trimming cost V 0 bases and J 8 bases, with 13 bases left between them. The germline V gene encodes CDR1 MNHEY and CDR2 SVGAGI. The CDR3 spans 15 residues. The CDR3 DNA reads as TGTGCCAGCAGTTACTCGAGAGCAGGGAGCGAAAAACTGTTTTTT. Residues: CASSYSRAGSEKLFF.

The chain is built from TRBV5-1 and TRBJ2-5; no clear D. Germline assignment: CDR1 SGHRS and CDR2 YFSETQ. The length of the CDR3 is 14 residues. V was clipped by 4 bases and J by 5 bases, with 15 bases between them. Written as DNA, the CDR3 is TGCGCCAGCAGCCCAACGGACCGTCGGGAGACCCAGTACTTC. It specifies CASSPTDRRETQYF. The entire variable domain, with the rest obtained from reference TRBV5-1 and TRBJ2-5, is as follows: KAGVTQTPRYLIKTRGQQVTLSCSPISGHRSVSWYQQTPGQGLQFLFEYFSETQRNKGNFPGRFSGRQFSNSRSEMNVSTLELGDSALYLCASSPTDRRETQYFGPGTRLLVL.

This clone was seen at least ten times. The CDR3 region is CASRNPGGTNTEAFF. CDR3 DNA: TGTGCCAGTAGAAACCCGGGAGGGACGAACACTGAAGCTTTCTTT. The V gene is TRBV19, the J gene TRBJ1-1; weak D call: TRBD1 (5 bases). The CDR3 covers 15 residues. CDR1 and CDR2 from the germline V gene are LNHDA and SQIVND (reference sequence). The V end was cut by 6 bases, the J end by 1 base, with 15 bases between.

The chain recombines TRBV7-6 with TRBJ1-3, with D possibly TRBD1 on 6 matching bases. Trimming shortened V by 7 bases and J by 8 bases, and 12 bases separated the two germline ends. The CDR3 has 12 amino acids. Germline V gene sequence: CDR1 SGHVS, CDR2 FNYEAQ. Here the CDR3 DNA reads TGTGCCAGCACAGGGGAATGGGACACCATATATTTT. It yields the protein CASTGEWDTIYF.

This CDR3 is CASSLVPSGSSYEQYF. In DNA, the CDR3 is TGCGCCAGCAGCTTGGTTCCTAGCGGGAGCTCCTACGAGCAGTACTTC. This rearrangement joins TRBV5-1 to TRBJ2-7, with 10 bases fitting TRBD2. Losses at the gene ends were 0 bases for V and 0 bases for J; bases not matched to a gene: 3. Germline lookup yields CDR1 SGHRS and CDR2 YFSETQ. The CDR3 extends over 16 amino acids.

CDR3 coding DNA: TGTGCCAGCAGCCAAAACGGCGGAGGGGGCTACGAGCAGTACTTC. Encoded protein: CASSQNGGGGYEQYF. This chain uses TRBV7-3 with TRBJ2-7; either TRBD1 or TRBD2 may supply D (6 bases each). Germline V gene data show CDR1 as SGHTA and CDR2 as FQGTGA. The CDR3 has 15 residues. V lost 5 bases to trimming and J lost 3 bases, with 17 bases between them. Full variable domain (rest looked up from reference TRBV7-3 and TRBJ2-7): GAGVSQTPSNKVTEKGKYVELRCDPISGHTALYWYRQSLGQGPEFLIYFQGTGAADDSGLPNDRFFAVRPEGSVSTLKIQRTERGDSAVYLCASSQNGGGGYEQYFGPGTRLTVT.

The chain joins TRBV18 to TRBJ2-1; 12 nucleotides match TRBD1. The germline V gene has CDR1 KGHSH and CDR2 LQKENI. The ends lost 5 bases at V and 2 bases at J; junction bases unmatched: 7. This CDR3 contains 17 residues. Written as DNA, the CDR3 is TGTGCCAGCTCATCCCCGGGACAGGGGGCAACCTACAATGAGCAGTTCTTC. It encodes CASSSPGQGATYNEQFF.

The V and J genes are TRBV5-1 and TRBJ2-2; D might be TRBD1 (6 bases). Germline V lookup: CDR1 SGHRS, CDR2 YFSETQ. Trimming pared 3 bases from V and 5 bases from J, leaving 14 bases between. The length of the CDR3 is 15 residues. For the CDR3, the DNA is TGCGCCAGCAGCTCACAGGGATCAGGGACCGGGGAGCTGTTTTTT. It translates to CASSSQGSGTGELFF.

J is TRBJ2-7 and V is TRBV19, with 7 bases identical to TRBD2. The CDR3 runs 14 residues. Trimming cost V 9 bases and J 6 bases; bases outside gene matches: 14. From germline, CDR1 is LNHDA and CDR2 SQIVND (reference sequence). The chain's CDR3 is CASRTGGVASEQYF. DNA for the CDR3: TGTGCCAGCCGGACGGGGGGAGTGGCGTCCGAGCAGTACTTC.

This chain joins TRBV7-3 and TRBJ2-7; 11 bases align to TRBD2. Germline CDR1 SGHTA, CDR2 FQGTGA. V lost 1 base to trimming and J lost 3 bases; unmatched junction nucleotides: 2. CDR3 length: 15 residues. Here the CDR3 DNA reads TGTGCCAGCAGCTTAATCGGGACTAGCGGCTACGAGCAGTACTTC. This gives the protein CASSLIGTSGYEQYF.

V gene TRBV10-3 combines with J gene TRBJ1-2; 7 nucleotides align to TRBD1. The CDR3 contains 17 residues. Germline V gene lookup returns CDR1 ENHRY and CDR2 SYGVKD. Losses at the gene ends were 2 bases for V and 0 bases for J; bases not matched to a gene: 9. The CDR3 DNA is TGTGCCATCAGTGAGGAAGGGGACAGTGCCACTAACTATGGCTACACCTTC. This sequence encodes CAISEEGDSATNYGYTF.

CDR3 in DNA: TGTGCCAGCAGCTTACTCGGGACTACCTCCTACGAGCAGTACTTC. It translates to CASSLLGTTSYEQYF. The rearrangement joins TRBV7-9 to TRBJ2-7, with 7 bases lining up with TRBD2. Trimming took 2 bases from V and 0 from J; bases not matched to a gene: 4. Germline V gene lookup returns CDR1 SEHNR and CDR2 FQNEAQ (reference sequence). CDR3 length equals 15 residues.

This clone has a handful of counts. The chain combines TRBV10-3 with TRBJ2-7; D is undetermined. The V gene's germline CDR1 is ENHRY and CDR2 SYGVKD. Between the trimmed V and J ends, which lost 0 bases and 2 bases, there was a span of 8 bases. The CDR3 sequence is 14 residues long. CDR3 nucleotides: TGTGCCATCAGTGAGTCGCAAAAGGCCTACGAGCAGTACTTC. This translates into CAISESQKAYEQYF.

The V gene is TRBV4-1, the J gene TRBJ2-7, with no clear D. Trimming stripped 3 bases from V and 2 bases from J, with 8 bases between. Germline-derived CDR1 and CDR2 are MGHRA and YSYEKL. The CDR3 length is 13 residues. Written as DNA, the CDR3 is TGCGCCAGCAGCCAGGGAACTCCCTACGAGCAGTACTTC. Amino acids: CASSQGTPYEQYF.

V is TRBV10-3 and J is TRBJ1-4; possible D gene TRBD1, 5 bases. Trimming stripped 4 bases from V and 7 bases from J, with 13 bases between. Germline values: CDR1 ENHRY, CDR2 SYGVKD. The CDR3 runs 14 residues. The CDR3 DNA reads as TGTGCCATCAGTGGCGGCAGGGTGGGTGAAAAACTGTTTTTT. Amino acid sequence: CAISGGRVGEKLFF.

The V call is TRBV27, the J call TRBJ1-1, with D maybe TRBD1 (5 bases). Between the trimmed V and J ends, which lost 3 bases and 1 base, there was a span of 9 bases. CDR1 MNHEY and CDR2 SMNVEV come from the germline V gene (reference sequence). The CDR3 covers 14 residues. The CDR3 nucleotides read TGTGCCAGCAGTTTCCGGGGCGAGAACACTGAAGCTTTCTTT. It specifies CASSFRGENTEAFF.

This clone was detected once. This CDR3 reads CASSPSGSYGYEQYF. The DNA for the CDR3 is TGTGCCAGCAGCCCTAGCGGGAGTTACGGCTACGAGCAGTACTTC. The genes are TRBV7-9 and TRBJ2-7, with 10 bases identical to TRBD2. Germline V gives CDR1 SEHNR, CDR2 FQNEAQ (reference sequence). This CDR3 is built from 15 residues. The ends lost 5 bases at V and 3 bases at J; junction bases unmatched: 7.

In this sample, this clone turned up a few times. The V call is TRBV28, the J call TRBJ2-7; 12 bases match TRBD2. CDR1 MDHEN and CDR2 SYDVKM come from the germline V gene. The V and J ends lost 8 bases and 4 bases, in that order; junction bases with no gene match: 6. This CDR3 spans 14 amino acids. DNA of the CDR3: TGTGCCAGCGAAGTGGGACTAGCGGGTTACGAGCAGTACTTC. This codes for CASEVGLAGYEQYF.

In this sample, this clone turned up a few times. This chain links TRBV27 with TRBJ2-7, with TRBD2 as a possible D gene (6 bases). CDR3 size: 15 residues. The V end lost 6 bases, the J end lost 6 bases, and 21 bases lay between the germline ends. Looked up from germline, CDR1 is MNHEY and CDR2 is SMNVEV (reference sequence). The CDR3: CASRVIGGNPSEQYF. CDR3 nucleotide sequence: TGTGCCAGCAGAGTCATCGGGGGAAACCCCAGCGAGCAGTACTTC.

V usage is TRBV30 and J usage is TRBJ2-1; 10 bases are shared with TRBD1. V shed 0 bases and J 9 bases; nucleotides not matched to a gene: 11. Germline V gene sequence: CDR1 GTSNPN, CDR2 SVGIG (reference sequence). This CDR3 has 16 residues. The CDR3, as DNA: TGTGCCTGGAGTGTACCTGAGACAGGGGGCTACGGTGAGCAGTTCTTC. Translated, it gives CAWSVPETGGYGEQFF.

This clone was detected only once. The gene calls are TRBV4-2 and TRBJ2-7; 12 nucleotides align to TRBD2. The V and J ends lost 0 bases and 4 bases, in that order; junction bases with no gene match: 4. The CDR3 runs 16 residues. The germline V gene has CDR1 LGHNA and CDR2 YNFKEQ. The CDR3 DNA reads as TGTGCCAGCAGCCAAGATTCGACTAGCGGGAGATACGAGCAGTACTTC. This codes for CASSQDSTSGRYEQYF.

This chain links TRBV12-5 with TRBJ2-7; TRBD2 agrees at 8 bases. CDR1 is LGHNT, CDR2 FRNRAP, per germline. This CDR3 is built from 15 residues. The ends lost 3 bases at V and 3 bases at J; junction bases unmatched: 7. In nucleotides, the CDR3 is TGTGCTAGTGGTTTCCTCCTAGCGGGCATCTACGAGCAGTACTTC. It specifies CASGFLLAGIYEQYF.

The rearrangement uses TRBV7-8 and TRBJ2-5, with D hard to call. The CDR3 sequence is 17 residues long. The V end was cut by 3 bases, the J end by 4 bases, with 21 bases between. CDR1 and CDR2 from the germline V gene are SGHVS and FQNEAQ. The CDR3 DNA follows: TGTGCCAGCAGCTTTCCCTGGCGCCTTGACCCAAGAGAGACCCAGTACTTC. Translated: CASSFPWRLDPRETQYF. Supplemented by reference TRBV7-8 and TRBJ2-5, the full variable domain reads GAGVSQSPRYKVAKRGQDVALRCDPISGHVSLFWYQQALGQGPEFLTYFQNEAQLDKSGLPSDRFFAERPEGSVSTLKIQRTQQEDSAVYLCASSFPWRLDPRETQYFGPGTRLLVL.

The chain is built from TRBV19 and TRBJ1-5; D is possibly TRBD1 (6 bases). The V gene lost 2 bases and the J gene lost 1 base, with 15 bases spanning the gap. Germline CDR1 and CDR2: LNHDA and SQIVND (reference sequence). This CDR3 comprises 17 residues. The CDR3 DNA follows: TGTGCCAGTAGTATATGGAGCGACAGGCCAAGCAATCAGCCCCAGCATTTT. This codes for CASSIWSDRPSNQPQHF.

A few counts support this clone. The chain has TRBV7-2 and TRBJ2-3; TRBD2 agrees at 9 bases. Germline loops: CDR1 SGHTA, CDR2 FQGNSA. The CDR3 runs to 14 residues. The V gene end was trimmed by 1 base and the J gene end by 10 bases; junction bases not matched to a gene: 6. CDR3 amino acids: CASSLEGSGSPQYF. The CDR3 DNA reads as TGTGCCAGCAGCTTAGAGGGTAGCGGGAGTCCGCAGTATTTT.